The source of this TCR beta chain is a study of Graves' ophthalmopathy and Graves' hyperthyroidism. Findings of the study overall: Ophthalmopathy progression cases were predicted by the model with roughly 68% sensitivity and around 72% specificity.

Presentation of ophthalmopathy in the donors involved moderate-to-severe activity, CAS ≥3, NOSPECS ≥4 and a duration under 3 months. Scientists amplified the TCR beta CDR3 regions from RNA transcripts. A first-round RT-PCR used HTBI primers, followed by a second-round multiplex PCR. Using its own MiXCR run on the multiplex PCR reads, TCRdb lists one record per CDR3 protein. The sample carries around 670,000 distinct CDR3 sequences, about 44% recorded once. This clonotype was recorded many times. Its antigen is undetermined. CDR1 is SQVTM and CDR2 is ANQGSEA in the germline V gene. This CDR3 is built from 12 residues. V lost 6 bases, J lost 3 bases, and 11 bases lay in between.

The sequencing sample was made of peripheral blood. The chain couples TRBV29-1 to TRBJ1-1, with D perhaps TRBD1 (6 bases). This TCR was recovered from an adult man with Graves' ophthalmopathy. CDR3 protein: CSVSQGDTEAFF. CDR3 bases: TGCAGCGTCTCACAGGGCGACACTGAAGCTTTCTTT.